The 5 T cell receptor beta chains given below trace back to one sample, sequenced in a study of T cells expressing NK-cell markers (dated by TCRdb to 2018 to 2020). Receptor amplification or capture employed 5' RACE. Sequencing used an Illumina HiSeq 2000. TCRdb reprocessed the reads; each CDR3 protein sequence makes one entry, and DNA is unavailable. The sample's table lists a count of under 600,000 distinct CDR3 sequences. Over 1.3% of the sample comes from the top ten. Sequencing used blood T cells: a sorted CD56 or NKG2C T cell subset, CD4+ or CD8+ T cells, or bulk PBMC T cells (not recorded which). The receptor set was obtained from a woman in her forties or fifties in good health. Donor details come from another sample of the same person, matched by shared clones.

The chain carries TRBV3-1 and TRBJ2-1; the D gene TCRdb calls, TRBD1, cannot be checked with no DNA. CDR3 size: 19 residues. CDR1 and CDR2 from the germline V gene are LGHDT and YNNKEL (reference sequence). The CDR3: CASSLIYSPLADSYNEQFF.

V usage is TRBV29-1 and J usage is TRBJ2-1; absent DNA, TCRdb's TRBD1 call cannot be checked. Germline V gene lookup returns CDR1 SQVTM and CDR2 ANQGSEA. The CDR3 totals 12 residues. CDR3 sequence reads: CSVGRTGNEQFF.

The V and J genes are TRBV11-1 and TRBJ1-2. This CDR3 spans 14 amino acids. In germline, CDR1 is SGHAT, CDR2 FQDESV (reference sequence). Here the CDR3 reads CASSLKEGPGGYTF.

The chain employs TRBV3-1 and TRBJ2-3; without DNA, the TCRdb call of TRBD1 cannot be checked. This CDR3 is built from 14 residues. Per the germline V gene, CDR1 is LGHDT and CDR2 is YNNKEL (reference sequence). The CDR3 here is CASSQWGPGDTQYF.

This chain uses TRBV9 with TRBJ2-7; the TCRdb D gene call, TRBD2, has no DNA to confirm it. This CDR3 spans 15 amino acids. Germline V CDR1 and CDR2: SGDLS, YYNGEE. CDR3 amino acids: CASSVTASGINEQYF.